This T cell receptor (beta chain) stems from a study of blood T cell repertoires in COVID-19. Across the whole study: Researchers got acute and convalescent COVID-19 samples from the United States, Italy and Spain.

Original processing notes: Cell counts per sample came from amplifying reference gene primers. TCRdb keeps only in-frame clones here, not all; method: immunoSEQ multiplex PCR. The V and J calls and the clone size are those of that table, but D and trimming were determined from the DNA. The sample yields about 120,000 clones, around four fifths seen once. CDR3 length: 13 amino acids. CDR1 is MNHEY and CDR2 is SMNVEV in the germline V gene (reference sequence). The V segment lost 8 bases and the J segment 8 bases; nucleotides outside the gene matches: 2. The chain recombines TRBV27 with TRBJ1-6, with 11 bases lining up with TRBD1. The receptor comes from a human donor in a cohort sampled during active COVID-19. Sequencing was carried out using peripheral blood. The CDR3 is CASSGQGDSPLHF. In nucleotides, the CDR3 is TGTGCCAGCTCGGGACAGGGGGATTCACCCCTCCACTTT.